This T cell receptor (beta chain) emerged from a study of shared clonotypes between healthy human individuals. Germline-derived CDR1 and CDR2 are SGHTA and FQGNSA. CDR3 length equals 15 residues. The V gene lost 6 bases and the J gene lost 4 bases, with 15 bases spanning the gap. CD45RA+ naive and CD45RA-negative memory subsets were separated from CD4+ cells. The run depth of the assay was deep. Sequencing was performed with immunoSEQ multiplex PCR; in TCRdb, only in-frame clones are kept and a portion is missing. The sample consists of approximately 640,000 clones, less than 80% of them appearing once.

Sample: memory CD4+ T cells sorted from blood. Documented subset: CD45RA-negative fraction. This receptor was obtained from a woman in her 30s in good health. This chain links TRBV7-2 with TRBJ2-2; no definite D call. CDR3 coding DNA: TGTGCCAGCAGACGAAAAATTGAGGTCACCGGGGAGCTGTTTTTT. This gives the protein CASRRKIEVTGELFF.